The T cell receptor beta chain under discussion was sequenced for a study of T cell repertoires in cytomegalovirus infection. Study overall: Both CMV infection and a matching HLA type were indicated by public TCR beta signatures.

Using its own MiXCR run on the reads, TCRdb lists one record per CDR3 protein. This sample has under 850,000 distinct CDR3 sequences, with 35% to 45% found just once. Findings and caveats of the study: Cumulative frequency (of public TCR beta family members) identified carriers of CMV plus the relevant HLA. Dominating the ex vivo response were TCR beta clonotypes that were CMV-specific and HLA-C-restricted.

Worth noting for this clonotype: Its antigen is unknown.

The sequence derives from a human donor in good health (CMV status not recorded). Some clones in this sample may be carry-over from other donors' samples. Sequencing input: PBMCs.

Here the CDR3 reads CASGGLPTGELFF. In DNA form, the CDR3 reads TGTGCCAGCGGGGGACTACCCACCGGGGAGCTGTTTTTT. The rearrangement joins TRBV6-2 or TRBV6-3 to TRBJ2-2; 7 positions match TRBD2. J lost 4 bases, V lost 8 bases, and 4 bases had no gene match. Germline-derived CDR1 and CDR2 are MNHEY and SVGEGT. The CDR3 totals 13 residues.